This paragraph covers one TCR beta chain sequence. Antigen specificity is unknown. TCRdb analysed the 5' RACE reads with MiXCR anew, one entry per CDR3 protein. Of 250,000 to 300,000 distinct CDR3 sequences listed, 15% to 20% are singletons. This specimen belongs to a study of CD8 T cells in ankylosing spondylitis. The germline gives CDR1 MDHEN, CDR2 SYDVKM. V was clipped by 5 bases and J by 3 bases, with 11 bases between them. This CDR3 has 13 amino acids. The study's findings and limits: Significant enrichment of disease-linked clones was reported in matched ankylosing spondylitis synovial fluid.

Specimen: blood, either unsorted or a sorted T cell fraction (not recorded which). The TCR was taken from a male donor with ankylosing spondylitis or in good health (not recorded which). V is TRBV28 and J is TRBJ2-7, with D perhaps matching TRBD1 (5 bases). CDR3 DNA sequence: TGTGCCAGCAGTACGACAGTAAACTACGAGCAGTACGTC. Translating it yields CASSTTVNYEQYV.